This entry lists 20 T cell receptor beta chains sequenced from one sample in a study of blood T cell repertoires in COVID-19 (dated by TCRdb to the early 2020s). Library generation was performed with the immunoSEQ multiplex PCR assay. TCRdb carries this immuneACCESS record with in-frame sequences only. Its versions omit some clonotypes, under half of them owing to an unresolved V gene in the studies checked, with the rest unexplained. The sample profile shows about 200,000 clones; about 85% of them were found once. The ten largest clones take up roughly 24% of the sample. Sequencing input: PBMCs or T cells enriched from blood (not recorded which). The receptors here all came from a middle-aged woman in a cohort exposed to, infected with or recovered from COVID-19 (not recorded which).

Here the CDR3 DNA reads TGTGCCAGTTCGTCGGGGGGCGACTATGGCTACACCTTC. Its translation is CASSSGGDYGYTF. The chain carries TRBV19 and TRBJ1-2, with D perhaps matching TRBD1 (6 bases). The CDR3 extends over 13 amino acids. Germline V gene sequence: CDR1 LNHDA, CDR2 SQIVND (reference sequence). V dropped 8 bases and J dropped 3 bases, with 13 bases sitting between them.

This clone was picked up one time. The CDR3 reads CASSPLHRVGDTGELFF. The CDR3 DNA reads TGTGCCAGTAGTCCCCTCCACAGGGTGGGGGACACCGGGGAGCTGTTTTTT. The chain couples TRBV19 to TRBJ2-2, with D perhaps matching TRBD1 (6 bases). The germline gives CDR1 LNHDA, CDR2 SQIVND (reference sequence). The CDR3 has 17 residues. Trimming cost V 5 bases and J 3 bases, with 19 bases left between them. Together with reference TRBV19 and TRBJ2-2, the CDR3 gives the full variable domain: DGGITQSPKYLFRKEGQNVTLSCEQNLNHDAMYWYRQDPGQGLRLIYYSQIVNDFQKGDIAEGYSVSREKKESFPLTVTSAQKNPTAFYLCASSPLHRVGDTGELFFGEGSRLTVL.

This rearrangement joins TRBV3-1 (or the pseudogene TRBV3-2) to TRBJ1-2; 7 bases match TRBD1. This CDR3 spans 13 amino acids. V shed 6 bases and J 8 bases; nucleotides not matched to a gene: 9. Germline V gene lookup returns CDR1 LGHDT and CDR2 YNNKEL (reference sequence). Here the CDR3 reads CASRGGGTPGYTF. The CDR3 DNA reads as TGTGCCAGCAGAGGAGGGGGCACCCCAGGCTACACCTTC.

This clone has a handful of counts. The V call is TRBV28, the J call TRBJ2-1, with 12 bases identical to TRBD2. Germline values: CDR1 MDHEN, CDR2 SYDVKM. This CDR3 has 17 amino acids. In nucleotides, the CDR3 is TGTGTCTCGACTAGCGGGGGTCGCAAGAGCTCCTACAATGAGCAGTTCTTC. Translating it yields CVSTSGGRKSSYNEQFF.

The rearrangement joins TRBV5-6 to TRBJ1-1; D call uncertain. There are 12 residues in the CDR3. Per the germline V gene, CDR1 is SGHDT and CDR2 is YYEEEE. The V and J ends lost 3 bases and 1 base respectively, with 4 bases between them. For the CDR3, the DNA is TGTGCCAGCAGCTCCTCGAACACTGAAGCTTTCTTT. This gives the protein CASSSSNTEAFF.

The gene calls are TRBV2 and TRBJ2-7; 10 nucleotides line up with TRBD2. V was pared by 0 bases and J by 2 bases, with 1 base of the junction left unmatched. This CDR3 has 15 amino acids. From germline, CDR1 is SNHLY and CDR2 FYNNEI. CDR3 sequence reads: CASSEASGGAYEQYF. The DNA for the CDR3 is TGTGCCAGCAGTGAAGCGAGCGGGGGGGCCTACGAGCAGTACTTC.

The rearrangement joins TRBV29-1 to TRBJ1-1; no reliable D call. CDR1 is SQVTM and CDR2 is ANQGSEA in the germline V gene. This CDR3 is built from 13 residues. Deletions cut 7 bases from V and 3 bases from J, with 15 bases between. The CDR3 reads CSAEGGRDTEAFF. As DNA, the CDR3 is TGCAGCGCCGAAGGTGGGCGGGACACTGAAGCTTTCTTT.

This chain uses TRBV27 with TRBJ2-1, with D possibly being TRBD2 (5 bases). Trimming removed 8 bases from V and 5 bases from J, with 13 bases in between. The CDR3 spans 13 residues. CDR1 MNHEY and CDR2 SMNVEV come from the germline V gene (reference sequence). As DNA, the CDR3 is TGTGCCAGCGGACTTCTTTTTGACAATGAGCAGTTCTTC. Amino acids: CASGLLFDNEQFF.

The V call is TRBV19, the J call TRBJ1-4; TRBD1 matches at 8 bases. This CDR3 contains 14 residues. CDR1 and CDR2 from the germline V gene are LNHDA and SQIVND (reference sequence). V lost 5 bases and J lost 8; bases outside the gene matches: 7. The CDR3 is CASSEQGGYEKLFF. The CDR3 DNA reads TGTGCCAGTAGTGAACAGGGGGGATACGAAAAACTGTTTTTT.

The V call is TRBV10-3, the J call TRBJ2-3; D is uncertain. Germline V gene lookup returns CDR1 ENHRY and CDR2 SYGVKD. V lost 3 bases to trimming and J lost 4 bases, with 5 bases between them. CDR3 length: 12 amino acids. The CDR3 region is CAISETSDTQYF. Here the CDR3 DNA reads TGTGCCATCAGTGAAACTTCAGATACGCAGTATTTT.

J is TRBJ2-7 and V is TRBV30, with TRBD1 identical over 10 bases. This CDR3 contains 13 residues. CDR1 and CDR2 (germline): GTSNPN, SVGIG (reference sequence). V dropped 5 bases and J dropped 5; count of bases not matched to a gene: 6. In DNA form, the CDR3 reads TGTGCCTGGGCGGGACAGGGGATCGACGAGCAGTACTTC. Residues: CAWAGQGIDEQYF.

The chain is built from TRBV7-2 and TRBJ2-2, with D tentatively TRBD2 (6 bases). V shed 2 bases and J shed 3 bases, with 10 bases lying between them. Germline CDR1 and CDR2: SGHTA and FQGNSA. This CDR3 has 15 amino acids. CDR3 loop: CASSLWASDTGELFF. The CDR3 DNA follows: TGTGCCAGCAGCTTATGGGCTAGCGACACCGGGGAGCTGTTTTTT.

This chain connects TRBV5-1 to TRBJ2-2, with 13 bases matching TRBD2. Germline V gene data show CDR1 as SGHRS and CDR2 as YFSETQ. The CDR3 runs to 16 residues. Germline trimming cut 1 base from V and 5 bases from J; bases unmatched to any gene: 2. Here the CDR3 DNA reads TGCGCCAGCAGCTTGAGGACTAGCGGGAGTACCGGGGAGCTGTTTTTT. Its protein product is CASSLRTSGSTGELFF. The full variable domain, its missing parts supplied by reference TRBV5-1 and TRBJ2-2, is KAGVTQTPRYLIKTRGQQVTLSCSPISGHRSVSWYQQTPGQGLQFLFEYFSETQRNKGNFPGRFSGRQFSNSRSEMNVSTLELGDSALYLCASSLRTSGSTGELFFGEGSRLTVL.

The chain links TRBV30 to TRBJ2-5; TRBD2 might be the D (6 bases). The CDR3 sequence is 13 residues long. Deletions cut 5 bases from V and 4 bases from J, with 14 bases between. The germline CDR1 and CDR2 sequences are GTSNPN and SVGIG (reference sequence). As DNA, the CDR3 is TGTGCCTGGCAACGGGGTAGCGGAGAGACCCAGTACTTC. This gives the protein CAWQRGSGETQYF.

The chain joins TRBV4-1 to TRBJ2-5; 8 bases map to TRBD2. V trimming: 2 bases; J trimming: 2 bases; junction bases outside the gene matches: 10. The CDR3 is made up of 17 amino acids. Germline assignment: CDR1 MGHRA and CDR2 YSYEKL. CDR3 in DNA: TGCGCCAGCAGCCAACTGTTGGCGGGGGGCTTACAAGAGACCCAGTACTTC. Residues: CASSQLLAGGLQETQYF.

The V gene is TRBV7-9, the J gene TRBJ2-1; 9 bases align to TRBD2. The CDR3 contains 16 residues. V shed 1 base, J shed 4 bases, and the junction held 5 bases outside the gene matches. CDR1 and CDR2 (germline): SEHNR, FQNEAQ (reference sequence). CDR3 in DNA: TGTGCCAGCAGCTTAGGAAGCGGGGGGAGGTACAATGAGCAGTTCTTC. Protein product: CASSLGSGGRYNEQFF.

V is TRBV10-3 and J is TRBJ1-1, with unresolved D. Germline V gene data show CDR1 as ENHRY and CDR2 as SYGVKD. V was clipped by 0 bases and J by 2 bases, with 4 bases between them. The CDR3 extends over 13 amino acids. Here the CDR3 reads CAISESYNTEAFF. In DNA form, the CDR3 reads TGTGCCATCAGTGAGTCTTATAACACTGAAGCTTTCTTT.

The count of this clone is one. This chain joins TRBV19 and TRBJ1-1; D is ambiguous. The CDR3 runs to 12 residues. Germline V lookup: CDR1 LNHDA, CDR2 SQIVND (reference sequence). V was pared by 4 bases and J by 11 bases, with 14 bases between. The CDR3 reads CASSRYGRWAFF. The CDR3 DNA reads as TGTGCCAGTAGTAGGTACGGGAGGTGGGCTTTCTTT.

The J gene is TRBJ2-7, the V gene TRBV28; TRBD2 agrees at 8 bases. The CDR3 loop spans 14 amino acids. The germline gives CDR1 MDHEN, CDR2 SYDVKM. The trim removed 5 bases at V and 5 bases at J, leaving 8 bases unmatched. CDR3 region: CASSPRGGGNEQYF. As DNA, the CDR3 is TGTGCCAGCAGTCCCCGGGGGGGCGGAAACGAGCAGTACTTC.

The rearrangement links TRBV6-7 to TRBJ2-6; D perhaps matches TRBD1 (5 bases). TRBV6-7 is treated as an ORF (open reading frame) with a function not yet certain. V was trimmed by 6 bases and J by 0 bases, leaving 18 bases between them. The CDR3 has 18 residues. The CDR3 sequence: CASSPDTVLLSGANVLTF. The CDR3 bases are TGTGCCAGCAGCCCGGACACCGTCCTGCTCTCTGGGGCCAACGTCCTGACTTTC.